These T cell receptor beta chains were read from a single sample in a study of blood T cell repertoires in COVID-19. Only in-frame clones appear in the TCRdb table, and some are missing; sequencing was by immunoSEQ multiplex PCR. The repertoire holds approximately 360,000 clones, with approximately 88% as singletons. The material sequenced was peripheral blood. These receptors were taken from a man aged 40-49 years with acute or convalescent COVID-19. The CDR3 runs from the conserved cysteine through the conserved F or W. Each record gives: D gene, J gene, clone size, V gene, CDR3 DNA, CDR3 protein. D genes are given only for firm matches. Clone sizes are given selectively: once, few, many, or a class where the clone is expanded.

>.|TRBJ1-6|.|TRBV28
TGTGCCAGCAGTTTATCGCGGGGGCAGGTGGGCTCACCCCTCCACTTT
CASSLSRGQVGSPLHF
>TRBD1|TRBJ1-5|.|TRBV6-6
TGTGCCAGCAGTAAACACGGGACAGGGCGGCCTCAGCCCCAGCATTTT
CASSKHGTGRPQPQHF
>TRBD2|TRBJ2-7|.|TRBV28
TGTGCCACCTCGGGACTAGCGGGAGGACAGCTCTACGAGCAGTACTTC
CATSGLAGGQLYEQYF
>.|TRBJ1-1|.|TRBV13
TGTGCCAGCAGCTCAAACAGGGTCGACAGGACTGAAGCTTTCTTT
CASSSNRVDRTEAFF
>.|TRBJ2-1|.|TRBV4-1
TGCGCCAGCAGCCTACAAGCGGGCCTAGAATACAATGAGCAGTTCTTC
CASSLQAGLEYNEQFF
>TRBD1|TRBJ1-6|.|TRBV5-1
TGCGCCAGCAGCTCCGCCCGAGACAGGGGAAATTCACCCCTCCACTTT
CASSSARDRGNSPLHF
>TRBD1|TRBJ1-5|.|TRBV3-1/TRBV3-2
TGTGCCAGCAGCCAGCCTGGACAGGGTTTCGGTCAGCCCCAGCATTTT
CASSQPGQGFGQPQHF
>TRBD2|TRBJ2-7|.|TRBV2
TGTGCCAGCAGTGACCGACTAGCGGGGGGCCTCGAGCAGTACTTC
CASSDRLAGGLEQYF
>.|TRBJ2-1|.|TRBV3-1/TRBV3-2
TGTGCCAGCAGCCCCCACGCGAAAGGGGATGAGCAGTTCTTC
CASSPHAKGDEQFF
>TRBD1|TRBJ2-5|.|TRBV19
TGTGCCAGTAGTGAAACCGGGACAGGGTCGGAGACCCAGTACTTC
CASSETGTGSETQYF
>.|TRBJ2-1|.|TRBV2
TGTGCCAGCAGCCTTAGATATGAGCAGTTCTTC
CASSLRYEQFF
>TRBD2|TRBJ2-1|.|TRBV4-1
TGCGCCAGCAGCCAAGCTGTTGTTGCGGGAGACCCCTACAATGAGCAGTTCTTC
CASSQAVVAGDPYNEQFF
>TRBD2|TRBJ2-2|.|TRBV5-1
TGCGCCAGCAGCTTCTCTGAGGGGCCCCTGCCCAGCGGGGGGGTAGCCGGGGAGCTGTTTTTT
CASSFSEGPLPSGGVAGELFF
>.|TRBJ1-4|once|TRBV7-9
TGTGCCAGCAGCCCTAGACTGGGTGAGGAAAAACTGTTTTTT
CASSPRLGEEKLFF
>TRBD1|TRBJ2-7|.|TRBV19
TGTGCCAGTAGGCCGAGGGGACAGACCTACGAGCAGTACTTC
CASRPRGQTYEQYF
>TRBD2|TRBJ2-7|.|TRBV20-1
TGCAGTGCTAGTCGGACTAGCGGAACTTACGAGCAGTACTTC
CSASRTSGTYEQYF
>.|TRBJ1-6|.|TRBV5-4
TGTGCCAGCAGCTTGGACAGCCTTTATAATTCACCCCTCCACTTT
CASSLDSLYNSPLHF
>.|TRBJ2-1|.|TRBV28
TGTGCCAGCAGCCCTCCCCCGGCGGAAAGACCGTACAATGAGCAGTTCTTC
CASSPPPAERPYNEQFF
>.|TRBJ2-7|.|TRBV19
TGTGCCAGTAGTATTAATCAGGGATCCTACGAGCAGTACTTC
CASSINQGSYEQYF
>TRBD1|TRBJ1-5|.|TRBV5-5
TGTGCCAGCAGTCCCCGAACGGGACAGCTCAATCAGCCCCAGCATTTT
CASSPRTGQLNQPQHF
>.|TRBJ2-7|.|TRBV9
TGTGCCAGCAGCGTGGCACCATCCTACGAGCAGTACTTC
CASSVAPSYEQYF
>TRBD1|TRBJ1-6|.|TRBV19
TGTGCCAGTAGTATCGGGGGACAGTCTTCACCCCTCCACTTT
CASSIGGQSSPLHF
>.|TRBJ2-7|.|TRBV7-2
TGTGCCAGCAGCCCTGGTCGGAGCGGCGCTTCCTACGAGCAGTACTTC
CASSPGRSGASYEQYF
>.|TRBJ1-2|.|TRBV7-9
TGTGCCAGCAGCTTCGTTGTTAACTATGGCTACACCTTC
CASSFVVNYGYTF
>TRBD1|TRBJ1-1|.|TRBV19
TGTGCCAGTAGTGCCCGACGCGGGACAGGGGACACTGAAGCTTTCTTT
CASSARRGTGDTEAFF
>.|TRBJ1-4|.|TRBV5-6
TGTGCCAGCAGCTTGCTAAGGACAGTTAATGAAAAACTGTTTTTT
CASSLLRTVNEKLFF
>.|TRBJ1-1|.|TRBV18
TGTGCCAGCTCGACGGGACAGAACACTGAAGCTTTCTTT
CASSTGQNTEAFF
>TRBD2|TRBJ2-1|.|TRBV5-4
TGTGCCAGCAGCTTGGCCGACCGGGACTACGCCTACAATGAGCAGTTCTTC
CASSLADRDYAYNEQFF
>.|TRBJ2-7|.|TRBV3-1/TRBV3-2
TGTGCCAGCAGCCGGGGCCTAGGTCTCTACGAGCAGTACTTC
CASSRGLGLYEQYF
>.|TRBJ2-5|.|TRBV2
TGTGCCAGCACTTTTAGCATAGAGACCCAGTACTTC
CASTFSIETQYF
>.|TRBJ2-7|once|TRBV21-1
TGTGCCAGCACCAGCCTGGGGACTAGCGGGAGGTCGCCCTACGAGCAGTACTTC
CASTSLGTSGRSPYEQYF
>TRBD1|TRBJ2-1|.|TRBV19
TGTGCCAGTAGTTTACAGGGGGCCTATGAGCAGTTCTTC
CASSLQGAYEQFF
>.|TRBJ2-1|.|TRBV19
TGTGCCAGTAGTATCGCGGGTAGGGGGTTTCGCTCCTACAATGAGCAGTTCTTC
CASSIAGRGFRSYNEQFF
>TRBD1|TRBJ1-2|.|TRBV4-2
TGTGCCAGCAGCCAAAGATCGGGACAGACTAATTATGGCTACACCTTC
CASSQRSGQTNYGYTF
>TRBD2|TRBJ2-7|.|TRBV5-1
TGCGCCAGCAGCTTTGCCGGGACTAGCGGGAGGAAGCAGTACTTC
CASSFAGTSGRKQYF
>.|TRBJ1-5|.|TRBV6-6
TGTGCCAGCAGTTACCCCGGGGGTAATCAGCCCCAGCATTTT
CASSYPGGNQPQHF
>TRBD2|TRBJ2-1|.|TRBV11-3
TGTGCCAGCAGTAGCGGGGTCTACAATGAGCAGTTCTTC
CASSSGVYNEQFF